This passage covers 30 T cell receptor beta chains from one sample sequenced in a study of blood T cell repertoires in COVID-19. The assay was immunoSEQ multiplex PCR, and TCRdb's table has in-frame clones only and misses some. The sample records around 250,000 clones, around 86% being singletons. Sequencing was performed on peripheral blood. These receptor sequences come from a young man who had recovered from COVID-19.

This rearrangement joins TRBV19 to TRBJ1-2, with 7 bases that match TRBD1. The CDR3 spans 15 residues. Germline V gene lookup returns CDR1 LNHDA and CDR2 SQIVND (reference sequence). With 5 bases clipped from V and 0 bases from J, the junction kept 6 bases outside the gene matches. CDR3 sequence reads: CASSPIQGANYGYTF. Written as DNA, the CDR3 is TGTGCCAGTAGTCCGATCCAGGGGGCTAACTATGGCTACACCTTC.

The CDR3 region has the DNA TGTGCCAGCAGTGGGGGACAGCACTCCTACGAGCAGTACTTC. Translating it yields CASSGGQHSYEQYF. This sequence joins TRBV2 and TRBJ2-7, with 7 bases that match TRBD1. From germline, CDR1 is SNHLY and CDR2 FYNNEI. This CDR3 is 14 amino acids long. V trimming: 4 bases; J trimming: 0 bases; junction bases outside the gene matches: 3. Full variable domain (missing parts from reference TRBV2 and TRBJ2-7): EPEVTQTPSHQVTQMGQEVILRCVPISNHLYFYWYRQILGQKVEFLVSFYNNEISEKSEIFDDQFSVERPDGSNFTLKIRSTKLEDSAMYFCASSGGQHSYEQYFGPGTRLTVT.

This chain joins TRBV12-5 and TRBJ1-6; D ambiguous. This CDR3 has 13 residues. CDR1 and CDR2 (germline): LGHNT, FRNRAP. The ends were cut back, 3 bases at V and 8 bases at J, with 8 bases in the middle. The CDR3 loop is CASGFGRYSPLHF. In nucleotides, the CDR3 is TGTGCTAGTGGTTTCGGTCGGTATTCACCCCTCCACTTT. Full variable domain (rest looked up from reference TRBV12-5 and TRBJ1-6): DARVTQTPRHKVTEMGQEVTMRCQPILGHNTVFWYRQTMMQGLELLAYFRNRAPLDDSGMPKDRFSAEMPDATLATLKIQPSEPRDSAVYFCASGFGRYSPLHFGNGTRLTVT.

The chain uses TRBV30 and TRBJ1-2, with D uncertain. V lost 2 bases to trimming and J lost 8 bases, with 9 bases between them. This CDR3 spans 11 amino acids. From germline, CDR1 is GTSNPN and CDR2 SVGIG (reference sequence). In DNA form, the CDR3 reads TGTGCCTGGAGTACAGCCCGAGGCTACACCTTC. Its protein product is CAWSTARGYTF.

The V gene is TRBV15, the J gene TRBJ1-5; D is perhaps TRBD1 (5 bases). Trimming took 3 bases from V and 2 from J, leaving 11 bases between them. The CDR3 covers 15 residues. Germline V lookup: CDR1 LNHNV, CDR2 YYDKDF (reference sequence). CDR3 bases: TGTGCCACCAGCAGTAGAAGGGGCGGCAATCAGCCCCAGCATTTT. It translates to CATSSRRGGNQPQHF.

CDR3 DNA: TGTGCCGCGAAAGGGGGTGACACTGAAGCTTTCTTT. Protein product: CAAKGGDTEAFF. The rearrangement joins TRBV19 to TRBJ1-1, with D possibly matching TRBD1 (6 bases). The V end was cut by 11 bases, the J end by 3 bases, with 13 bases between. Germline CDR1 and CDR2: LNHDA and SQIVND (reference sequence). The CDR3 extends over 12 amino acids.

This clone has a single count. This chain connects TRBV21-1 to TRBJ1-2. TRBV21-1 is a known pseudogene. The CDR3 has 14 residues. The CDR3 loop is CASLRGSTNYGYTF. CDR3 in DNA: TGTGCCAGCCTCCGGGGGTCTACTAACTATGGCTACACCTTC.

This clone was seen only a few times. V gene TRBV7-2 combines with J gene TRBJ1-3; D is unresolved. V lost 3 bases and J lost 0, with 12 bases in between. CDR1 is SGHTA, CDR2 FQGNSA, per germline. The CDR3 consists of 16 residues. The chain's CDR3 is CASSLRIRFSGNTIYF. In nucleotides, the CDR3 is TGTGCCAGCAGCTTGAGGATTAGGTTCTCTGGAAACACCATATATTTT.

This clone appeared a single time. The CDR3 coding sequence is TGTGCCAGCAGCCTAACGACAGACTCCTACGAGCAGTACTTC. It codes for CASSLTTDSYEQYF. The V call is TRBV5-6, the J call TRBJ2-7, with D possibly TRBD1 on 5 matching bases. V gave up 4 bases and J gave up 0 bases, with 11 bases separating them. Per the germline V gene, CDR1 is SGHDT and CDR2 is YYEEEE. The CDR3 sequence is 14 residues long.

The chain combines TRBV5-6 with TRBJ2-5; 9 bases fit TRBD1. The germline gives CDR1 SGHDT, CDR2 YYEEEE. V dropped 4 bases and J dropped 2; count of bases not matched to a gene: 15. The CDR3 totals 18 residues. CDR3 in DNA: TGTGCCAGCAGCGGGGGGAGGGACAGGGACCCATTTCAAGAGACCCAGTACTTC. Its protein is CASSGGRDRDPFQETQYF.

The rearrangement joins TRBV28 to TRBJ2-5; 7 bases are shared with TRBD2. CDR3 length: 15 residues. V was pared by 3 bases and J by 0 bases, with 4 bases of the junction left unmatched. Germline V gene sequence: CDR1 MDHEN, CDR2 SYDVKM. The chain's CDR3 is CASSLGGANQETQYF. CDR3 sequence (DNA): TGTGCCAGCAGTTTGGGAGGGGCAAACCAAGAGACCCAGTACTTC.

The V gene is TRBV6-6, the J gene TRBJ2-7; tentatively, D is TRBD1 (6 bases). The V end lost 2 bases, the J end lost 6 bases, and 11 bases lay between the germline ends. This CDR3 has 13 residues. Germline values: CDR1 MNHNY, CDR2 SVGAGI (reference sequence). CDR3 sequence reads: CASSYPGASEQYF. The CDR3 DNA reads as TGTGCCAGCAGTTACCCAGGGGCGAGCGAGCAGTACTTC.

This chain's CDR3 is CASSLGGPSQETQYF. In DNA, the CDR3 is TGTGCCAGCAGCTTAGGGGGCCCATCCCAAGAGACCCAGTACTTC. V gene TRBV7-9 combines with J gene TRBJ2-5; D may be TRBD1 (5 bases). The V end was cut by 1 base, the J end by 1 base, with 10 bases between. CDR3 size: 15 residues. In germline, CDR1 is SEHNR, CDR2 FQNEAQ (reference sequence).

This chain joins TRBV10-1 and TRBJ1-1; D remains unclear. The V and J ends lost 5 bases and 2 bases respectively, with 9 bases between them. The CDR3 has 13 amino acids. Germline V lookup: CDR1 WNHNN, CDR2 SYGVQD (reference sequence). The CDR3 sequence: CASSPNSNTEAFF. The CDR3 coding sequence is TGCGCCAGCAGTCCGAACTCAAACACTGAAGCTTTCTTT.

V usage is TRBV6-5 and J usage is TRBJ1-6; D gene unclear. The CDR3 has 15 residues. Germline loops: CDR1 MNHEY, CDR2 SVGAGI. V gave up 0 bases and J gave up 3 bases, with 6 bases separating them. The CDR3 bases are TGTGCCAGCAGTTACTCGACTAGCTATAATTCACCCCTCCACTTT. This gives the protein CASSYSTSYNSPLHF.

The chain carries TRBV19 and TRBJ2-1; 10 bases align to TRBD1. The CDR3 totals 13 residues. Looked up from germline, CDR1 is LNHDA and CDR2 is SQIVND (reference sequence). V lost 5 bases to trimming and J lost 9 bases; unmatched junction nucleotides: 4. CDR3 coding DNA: TGTGCCAGTAGTCCGACAGGGGGCGGTGAGCAGTTCTTC. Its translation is CASSPTGGGEQFF.

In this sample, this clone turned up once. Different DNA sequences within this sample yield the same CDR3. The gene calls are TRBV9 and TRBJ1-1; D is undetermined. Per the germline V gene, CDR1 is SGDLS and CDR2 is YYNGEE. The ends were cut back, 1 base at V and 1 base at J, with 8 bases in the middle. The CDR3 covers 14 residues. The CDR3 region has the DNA TGTGCCAGCAGCGTAACGGGTGCGAACACTGAAGCTTTCTTT. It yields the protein CASSVTGANTEAFF.

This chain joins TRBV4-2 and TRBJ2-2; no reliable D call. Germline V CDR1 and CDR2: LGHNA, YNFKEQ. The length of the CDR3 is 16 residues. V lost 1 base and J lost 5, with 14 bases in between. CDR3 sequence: CASSQAGSPRTGELFF. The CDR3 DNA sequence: TGTGCCAGCAGCCAAGCTGGGTCCCCGAGGACCGGGGAGCTGTTTTTT.

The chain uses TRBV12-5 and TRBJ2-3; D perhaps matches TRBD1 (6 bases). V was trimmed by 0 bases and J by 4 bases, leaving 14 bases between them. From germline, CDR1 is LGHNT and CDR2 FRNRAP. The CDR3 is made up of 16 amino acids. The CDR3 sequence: CASGLVFRQGPDTQYF. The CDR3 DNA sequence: TGTGCTAGTGGTTTGGTCTTTAGGCAGGGGCCAGATACGCAGTATTTT.

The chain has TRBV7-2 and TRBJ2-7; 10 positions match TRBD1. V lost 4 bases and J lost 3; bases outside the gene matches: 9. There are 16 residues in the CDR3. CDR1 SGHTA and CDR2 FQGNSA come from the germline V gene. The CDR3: CASSSRTWTGGYEQYF. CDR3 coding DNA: TGTGCCAGCAGCTCGCGGACTTGGACAGGGGGCTACGAGCAGTACTTC.

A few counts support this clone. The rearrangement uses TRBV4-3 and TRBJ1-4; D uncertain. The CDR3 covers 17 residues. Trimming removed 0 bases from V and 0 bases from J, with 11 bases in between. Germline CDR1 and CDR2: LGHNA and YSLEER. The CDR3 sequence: CASSQEYAAATNEKLFF. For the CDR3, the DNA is TGCGCCAGCAGCCAAGAATACGCGGCTGCAACTAATGAAAAACTGTTTTTT.

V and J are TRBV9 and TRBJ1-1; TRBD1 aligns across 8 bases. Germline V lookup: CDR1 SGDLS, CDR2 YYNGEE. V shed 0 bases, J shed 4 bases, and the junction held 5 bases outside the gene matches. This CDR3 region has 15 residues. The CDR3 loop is CASSVGSGTGTEAFF. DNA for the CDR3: TGTGCCAGCAGCGTAGGGTCAGGGACAGGCACTGAAGCTTTCTTT.

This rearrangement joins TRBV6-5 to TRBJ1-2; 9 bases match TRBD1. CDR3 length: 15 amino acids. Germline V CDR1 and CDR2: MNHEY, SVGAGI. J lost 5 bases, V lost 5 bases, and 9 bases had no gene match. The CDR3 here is CASSRETGGAYGYTF. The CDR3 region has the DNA TGTGCCAGCAGTCGAGAAACAGGGGGCGCATATGGCTACACCTTC.

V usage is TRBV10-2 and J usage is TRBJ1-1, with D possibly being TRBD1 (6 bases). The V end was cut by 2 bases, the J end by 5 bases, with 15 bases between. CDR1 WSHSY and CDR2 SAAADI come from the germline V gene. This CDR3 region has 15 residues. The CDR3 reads CASSEGRRGGTEAFF. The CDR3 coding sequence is TGCGCCAGCAGTGAGGGTCGCAGGGGTGGTACTGAAGCTTTCTTT.

The DNA for the CDR3 is TGCGCCAGCAGTGAGCCAGACGAGCGGCAGTACTTC. Residues: CASSEPDERQYF. The chain recombines TRBV10-1 with TRBJ2-7; D is unclear. The germline gives CDR1 WNHNN, CDR2 SYGVQD (reference sequence). The length of the CDR3 is 12 residues. Trimming pared 2 bases from V and 9 bases from J, leaving 11 bases between.

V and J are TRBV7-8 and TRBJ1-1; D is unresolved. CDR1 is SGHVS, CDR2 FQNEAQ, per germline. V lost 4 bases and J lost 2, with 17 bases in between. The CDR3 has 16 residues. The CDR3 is CASSSSHTQRNTEAFF. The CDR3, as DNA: TGTGCCAGCAGCTCCTCTCACACACAGAGAAACACTGAAGCTTTCTTT.

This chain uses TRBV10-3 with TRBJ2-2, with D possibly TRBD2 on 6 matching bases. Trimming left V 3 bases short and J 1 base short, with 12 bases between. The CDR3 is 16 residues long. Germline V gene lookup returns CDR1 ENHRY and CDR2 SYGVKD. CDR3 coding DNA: TGTGCCATCAGTGATCATGGGGGGAGGAACACCGGGGAGCTGTTTTTT. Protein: CAISDHGGRNTGELFF.

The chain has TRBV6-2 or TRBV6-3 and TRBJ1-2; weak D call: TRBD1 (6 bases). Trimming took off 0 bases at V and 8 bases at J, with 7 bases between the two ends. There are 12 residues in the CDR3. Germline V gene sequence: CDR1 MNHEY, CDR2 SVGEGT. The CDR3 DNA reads TGTGCCAGCAGTTACTCAGGGGGAGGCTACACCTTC. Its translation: CASSYSGGGYTF.

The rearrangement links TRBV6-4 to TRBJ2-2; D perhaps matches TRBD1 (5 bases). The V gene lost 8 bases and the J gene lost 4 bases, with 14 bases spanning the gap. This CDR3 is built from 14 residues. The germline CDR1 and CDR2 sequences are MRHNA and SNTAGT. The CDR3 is CASGQDLITGELFF. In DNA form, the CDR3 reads TGTGCCAGCGGACAAGACCTGATCACCGGGGAGCTGTTTTTT.

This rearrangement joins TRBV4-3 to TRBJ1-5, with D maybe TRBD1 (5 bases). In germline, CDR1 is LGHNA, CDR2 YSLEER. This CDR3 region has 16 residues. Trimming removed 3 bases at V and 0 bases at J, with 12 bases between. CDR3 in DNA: TGCGCCAGCAGCCAGAACGGGGGAAATAGCAATCAGCCCCAGCATTTT. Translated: CASSQNGGNSNQPQHF.